These T cell receptor beta chains were read from a single sample in a study of T cells after yellow fever vaccination. TCRdb reprocessed the 5' RACE reads with MiXCR, giving one entry per CDR3 protein. The table includes about 170,000 distinct CDR3 sequences, 11% detected once. The sample consisted of CD8+ T cells sorted from PBMCs, taken 15 days after the yellow fever booster vaccination. All receptors come from a man between 18 and 29 years old who received the YFV17D yellow fever vaccine. The CDR3 runs from the conserved cysteine through the conserved F or W. Each record gives: V gene, D gene, clone size, J gene, CDR3 DNA, CDR3 protein. D genes are given only for firm matches. Clone size is stated in some rows and not others, as once, few, many or a class when expanded.

V gene: TRBV10-3; D gene: TRBD1; clone size: .; J gene: TRBJ2-1; CDR3 DNA: TGTGCCATCGCGGACAGGGGGCCACCCAATGAGCAGTTCTTC; CDR3 protein: CAIADRGPPNEQFF
V gene: TRBV2; D gene: TRBD1; clone size: .; J gene: TRBJ2-3; CDR3 DNA: TGTGCCAGCAGACAAGGACAGGGGGCAGATACGCAGTATTTT; CDR3 protein: CASRQGQGADTQYF
V gene: TRBV20-1; D gene: .; clone size: .; J gene: TRBJ2-7; CDR3 DNA: TGCAGTGCCAAATACAGGTTCAACGAGCAGTACTTC; CDR3 protein: CSAKYRFNEQYF
V gene: TRBV7-2; D gene: .; clone size: many; J gene: TRBJ2-7; CDR3 DNA: TGTGCCAGCAGCTTAGTCGCGTGGGGTGGCTCCTACGAGCAGTACTTC; CDR3 protein: CASSLVAWGGSYEQYF
V gene: TRBV4-1; D gene: TRBD1; clone size: few; J gene: TRBJ1-1; CDR3 DNA: TGCGCCAGCAGCCAAGAAAGGGACAGGGACACTGAAGCTTTCTTT; CDR3 protein: CASSQERDRDTEAFF
V gene: TRBV20-1; D gene: TRBD1; clone size: few; J gene: TRBJ2-5; CDR3 DNA: TGCAGTGCTCTACAGGGGGTGAGAGAGACCCAGTACTTC; CDR3 protein: CSALQGVRETQYF
V gene: TRBV2; D gene: TRBD1; clone size: .; J gene: TRBJ2-1; CDR3 DNA: TGTGCCAGCGGGATGGCACAGGGGGAGAATGAGCAGTTCTTC; CDR3 protein: CASGMAQGENEQFF
V gene: TRBV4-1; D gene: TRBD2; clone size: .; J gene: TRBJ2-2; CDR3 DNA: TGCGCCAGCAGCCAAGGGTCCGGGAGCGGGGGGTTTACCCGCGACACCGGGGAGCTGTTTTTT; CDR3 protein: CASSQGSGSGGFTRDTGELFF
V gene: TRBV4-3; D gene: .; clone size: few; J gene: TRBJ1-5; CDR3 DNA: TGCGCCAGCAGCCAAGATCCCGGGTTGCCGCCCCAGCATTTT; CDR3 protein: CASSQDPGLPPQHF
V gene: TRBV7-9; D gene: .; clone size: .; J gene: TRBJ2-1; CDR3 DNA: TGTGCCAGCAGCTTACATTCAGGGTCGGAGCAGTTCTTC; CDR3 protein: CASSLHSGSEQFF
V gene: TRBV6-2/TRBV6-3; D gene: .; clone size: .; J gene: TRBJ2-2; CDR3 DNA: TGTGCCAGCAGAGGCCCAGGGGTCACCGGGGAGCTGTTTTTT; CDR3 protein: CASRGPGVTGELFF
V gene: TRBV30; D gene: .; clone size: few; J gene: TRBJ1-2; CDR3 DNA: TGTGCCTGGACGACATCGGCTGATGGCTACACCTTC; CDR3 protein: CAWTTSADGYTF
V gene: TRBV6-6; D gene: .; clone size: .; J gene: TRBJ1-5; CDR3 DNA: TGTGCCAGCAGTTACAGGGAAGATGGGGAACAGCCCCAGCATTTT; CDR3 protein: CASSYREDGEQPQHF
V gene: TRBV4-2; D gene: .; clone size: .; J gene: TRBJ2-6; CDR3 DNA: TGTGCCAGCAGCCAAGATGAGGATTCTGGGGCCAACGTCCTGACTTTC; CDR3 protein: CASSQDEDSGANVLTF
V gene: TRBV19; D gene: .; clone size: few; J gene: TRBJ2-2; CDR3 DNA: TGTGCCAGTACCCTGGGACAGAACACCGGGGAGCTGTTTTTT; CDR3 protein: CASTLGQNTGELFF